Listed here is a single TCR beta chain. Its specificity is unknown. The sample originates from a study of CD4 T cells in relation to SARS-CoV-2 and coronaviruses. The unexposed donors gave CD4+ T cells in about 2011-2018, prior to COVID-19. Naive and memory CD4+ T cells were separated from cryopreserved PBMCs. Regarding the study as a whole: Roughly 65% of donors had memory CD4+ clonotypes crossrecognizing SARS-CoV-2 and common cold coronavirus spike.

Uncultured naive and memory CD4+ T cells supplied DNA for deep TCR-beta sequencing. The data were produced by immunoSEQ multiplex PCR, yet TCRdb's version contains in-frame clones alone and is incomplete. The repertoire holds 60,000 or so clones, with approximately 94% as singletons. The receptor's source is a human donor in good health. The sequencing sample was made of naive CD4+ T cells from PBMCs. Specified subset: naive CD4+ T cells isolated by negative enrichment.

This CDR3 is CASRDRNNEKLFF. CDR3 DNA: TGTGCCAGCAGGGACAGAAATAATGAAAAACTGTTTTTT. The rearrangement links TRBV5-4 to TRBJ1-4, with D perhaps matching TRBD1 (6 bases). The V gene's germline CDR1 is SGHNT and CDR2 YYREEE (reference sequence). The CDR3 has 13 residues. V was cut by 5 bases and J by 4 bases, with 9 bases left in between. Together with reference TRBV5-4 and TRBJ1-4, the CDR3 gives the full variable domain: ETGVTQSPTHLIKTRGQQVTLRCSSQSGHNTVSWYQQALGQGPQFIFQYYREEENGRGNFPPRFSGLQFPNYSSELNVNALELDDSALYLCASRDRNNEKLFFGSGTQLSVL.